A single sample gave rise to the 15 T cell receptor beta chains below, sequenced in a study of Ad26.COV2.S vaccination and SARS-CoV-2 variants. Produced via immunoSEQ multiplex PCR; TCRdb's table is partial and in-frame only. The table shows over 400,000 clones, with roughly 91% occurring only once. Treatment in this sample: roughly 18 received Ad26.COV2.S at low or high dose, single or two shots; about 5 received placebo; per-sample allocation not given. Sampling was done on day 63 after the first vaccine or placebo injection. The specimen comprised peripheral blood, sampled in a trial of Ad26.COV2.S vaccine versus placebo. All receptors derive from a person aged 18-65 years who received the Ad26.COV2.S COVID-19 vaccine or a placebo.

This chain uses TRBV19 with TRBJ1-1; D not resolved. The CDR3 totals 15 residues. Germline-derived CDR1 and CDR2 are LNHDA and SQIVND (reference sequence). V shed 6 bases and J shed 0 bases, with 14 bases lying between them. The CDR3 is CASSQAEEMNTEAFF. The CDR3 bases are TGTGCCAGTAGCCAGGCGGAGGAGATGAACACTGAAGCTTTCTTT.

The V call is TRBV19, the J call TRBJ1-5; D is uncertain. This CDR3 is built from 15 residues. Germline loops: CDR1 LNHDA, CDR2 SQIVND (reference sequence). V was pared by 7 bases and J by 0 bases, with 13 bases between. The CDR3 DNA is TGTGCCAGTACCCCAAGGATCTATAGCAATCAGCCCCAGCATTTT. Translated: CASTPRIYSNQPQHF. Complete variable domain (other parts from reference TRBV19 and TRBJ1-5): DGGITQSPKYLFRKEGQNVTLSCEQNLNHDAMYWYRQDPGQGLRLIYYSQIVNDFQKGDIAEGYSVSREKKESFPLTVTSAQKNPTAFYLCASTPRIYSNQPQHFGDGTRLSIL.

The rearrangement joins TRBV7-9 to TRBJ2-7; 9 nucleotides agree with TRBD2. The CDR3 covers 15 residues. The trim removed 5 bases at V and 0 bases at J, leaving 5 bases unmatched. CDR1 is SEHNR and CDR2 is FQNEAQ in the germline V gene (reference sequence). The CDR3 DNA sequence: TGTGCCAGCAGCCCGGCGGGGGGGACCTCCTACGAGCAGTACTTC. This gives the protein CASSPAGGTSYEQYF. The full variable domain, its missing parts supplied by reference TRBV7-9 and TRBJ2-7, is DTGVSQNPRHKITKRGQNVTFRCDPISEHNRLYWYRQTLGQGPEFLTYFQNEAQLEKSRLLSDRFSAERPKGSFSTLEIQRTEQGDSAMYLCASSPAGGTSYEQYFGPGTRLTVT.

V is TRBV6-2 or TRBV6-3 and J is TRBJ2-3; D uncertain. Trimming shortened V by 2 bases and J by 2 bases, and 14 bases separated the two germline ends. Germline-derived CDR1 and CDR2 are MNHEY and SVGEGT. CDR3 length: 16 amino acids. The CDR3 coding sequence is TGTGCCAGCAGTTACGGGTCGGGTTGGGTCACAGATACGCAGTATTTT. Encoded protein: CASSYGSGWVTDTQYF.

V and J are TRBV7-2 and TRBJ2-1; D gene unclear. This CDR3 has 16 residues. From germline, CDR1 is SGHTA and CDR2 FQGNSA. The V end lost 1 base, the J end lost 0 bases, and 10 bases lay between the germline ends. CDR3 protein: CASSLDGPNSYNEQFF. CDR3 coding DNA: TGTGCCAGCAGCTTAGACGGGCCGAACTCCTACAATGAGCAGTTCTTC.

The V call is TRBV6-2 or TRBV6-3, the J call TRBJ2-7; TRBD2 matches 7 bases. Germline loops: CDR1 MNHEY, CDR2 SVGEGT. V trimming: 5 bases; J trimming: 6 bases; junction bases outside the gene matches: 13. This CDR3 is 15 amino acids long. CDR3 in amino acids: CASSKLAVLTFEQYF. The CDR3, as DNA: TGTGCCAGCAGTAAGCTAGCGGTACTTACGTTCGAGCAGTACTTC.

The chain carries TRBV19 and TRBJ2-4; a weak D match, TRBD1 (6 bases). The CDR3 spans 12 residues. The germline CDR1 and CDR2 sequences are LNHDA and SQIVND (reference sequence). Trimming cost V 4 bases and J 8 bases, with 9 bases left between them. In nucleotides, the CDR3 is TGTGCCAGTAGTACAGAGGGGGACATTCAGTACTTC. It specifies CASSTEGDIQYF.

The CDR3 is CAGGLRRTYEQYF. The DNA for the CDR3 is TGTGCCGGCGGCCTTCGCCGAACCTACGAGCAGTACTTC. The chain recombines TRBV2 with TRBJ2-7; D is unclear. Looked up from germline, CDR1 is SNHLY and CDR2 is FYNNEI. V was pared by 11 bases and J by 2 bases, with 16 bases between. The CDR3 consists of 13 residues.

The CDR3 reads CASSETSGHSTDTQYF. The CDR3, as DNA: TGTGCCAGCAGCGAAACTAGCGGCCATAGCACAGATACGCAGTATTTT. The V and J genes are TRBV7-2 and TRBJ2-3, with 8 bases identical to TRBD2. The germline gives CDR1 SGHTA, CDR2 FQGNSA. V dropped 5 bases and J dropped 0; count of bases not matched to a gene: 7. The CDR3 length is 16 residues.

The J gene is TRBJ1-3, the V gene TRBV7-9; possible D gene TRBD1, 5 bases. Germline values: CDR1 SEHNR, CDR2 FQNEAQ (reference sequence). The V end lost 1 base, the J end lost 3 bases, and 7 bases lay between the germline ends. The length of the CDR3 is 14 residues. The CDR3 sequence is CASSLGGLGNTIYF. The CDR3, as DNA: TGTGCCAGCAGCTTAGGGGGACTTGGAAACACCATATATTTT.

This chain connects TRBV12-3 or TRBV12-4 to TRBJ1-3; the D is unclear. Trimming took off 3 bases at V and 4 bases at J, with 4 bases between the two ends. The CDR3 has 12 residues. CDR3 residues: CASSFRGNTIYF. The CDR3 bases are TGTGCCAGCAGTTTTCGGGGAAACACCATATATTTT.

As regards this clone: The same CDR3 is also encoded by other DNA sequences in this sample. V is TRBV5-1 and J is TRBJ1-1; the D gene is possibly TRBD1 (5 bases). CDR3 length: 14 amino acids. V shed 4 bases and J shed 1 base, with 11 bases lying between them. CDR1 and CDR2 from the germline V gene are SGHRS and YFSETQ. The CDR3 sequence: CASSLAGGNTEAFF. CDR3 DNA sequence: TGCGCCAGCAGCCTCGCCGGGGGGAACACTGAAGCTTTCTTT. Based on the CDR3 plus reference TRBV5-1 and TRBJ1-1, the full variable domain is KAGVTQTPRYLIKTRGQQVTLSCSPISGHRSVSWYQQTPGQGLQFLFEYFSETQRNKGNFPGRFSGRQFSNSRSEMNVSTLELGDSALYLCASSLAGGNTEAFFGQGTRLTVV.

This chain joins TRBV11-2 and TRBJ2-7, with TRBD1 identical over 9 bases. The V gene end was trimmed by 0 bases and the J gene end by 1 base; junction bases not matched to a gene: 7. This CDR3 has 17 amino acids. Looked up from germline, CDR1 is SGHAT and CDR2 is FQNNGV. The CDR3, as DNA: TGTGCCAGCAGCTTAGATGAATGGACAGGGGATTCCTACGAGCAGTACTTC. Protein sequence: CASSLDEWTGDSYEQYF.

The chain has TRBV6-2 or TRBV6-3 and TRBJ2-3; the D call may be TRBD1 or TRBD2 (5 bases each). Trimming removed 4 bases at V and 5 bases at J, with 16 bases between. Germline assignment: CDR1 MNHEY and CDR2 SVGEGT. This CDR3 region has 15 residues. The CDR3, as DNA: TGTGCCAGCAGTTCAATGTTGGGGGTTGGAGATACGCAGTATTTT. Encoded protein: CASSSMLGVGDTQYF.

On this clone: The junction shows a germline mismatch at one end, possibly a read error. The chain has TRBV6-2 or TRBV6-3 and TRBJ1-4; TRBD1 might be the D (5 bases). Germline V gene sequence: CDR1 MNHEY, CDR2 SVGEGT. The CDR3 spans 11 residues. CDR3 in amino acids: CASSTGTDALF. CDR3 DNA: TGTGCCAGCAGCACCGGGACGGACGCTCTATTT.